Listed here is a single T cell receptor (beta chain). There is no known antigen for this receptor. No much larger clone exists at a distance of one base, and base qualities are not known. The roughly 42 donors, aged roughly 6 to 95 years, were systemically healthy Caucasian individuals from Russia. Each donor gave 8 to 10 milliliters of peripheral blood, collected into EDTA-treated Vacutainer tubes. Ficoll-Paque density-gradient centrifugation was used to isolate PBMCs, with at least 6.5 million obtained per sample. Trizol reagent was used to extract total RNA from PBMCs, with at least 6 micrograms per sample. Naive CD45RAhigh/CD27high T cell percentages were measured by flow cytometry on a PBMC aliquot from every donor. The record originates from a study of blood T cells in healthy people across ages (dated by TCRdb to 2015 to 2017). A note on the overall study: In model experiments, roughly one uniquely barcoded TCR beta cDNA molecule per two T cells was captured by template switching. Donors of different ages were randomly distributed across sequencing lanes to avoid experimental bias. Four age groups were formed from the donors: young (average approximately 15 years), middle-aged (approximately 40), aged (about 62) and long-lived (less than 85). The study measured age-related changes in TCR beta repertoire diversity using deep sequencing normalized with unique cDNA molecular identifiers. For two donors (one aged 18 to 30 and one aged 80 or older), the study analyzed two additional independent replicas of 1 million unique cDNA reads from the same blood draw. The study at large found these results: The CMV infection status of donors was not known, potentially confounding age-related changes in expanded clonotypes. As age increased, observed TCR beta diversity per million T cells dropped in a roughly linear way, and a significant reduction was already evident by age 40. Bulk unsorted PBMC profiling prevented conclusive comparison of naive and antigen-experienced compartments. The percentage of naive T cells measured by flow cytometry correlated strongly with observed TCR beta diversity. Compared with the aged group, more naive CD4+ T cells, fewer expanded clones and increased TCR diversity were shown by the long-lived group, suggesting age selection. Total diversity estimates from one million sequenced T cells were considered lower bounds and underestimates.

The method was 5' RACE. Sequencing instrument: Illumina HiSeq 2500. A second PCR of roughly 6 to 12 cycles was performed with a sample-barcoded 5' primer and a J-beta primer mix. Each TCR beta cDNA molecule received a unique molecular identifier from a template-switch 5' adaptor carrying 12 random nucleotides. Each sample yielded at least 3 million CDR3-containing paired-end reads. First-strand cDNA was synthesized from all RNA with the Mint cDNA synthesis kit, primed by a TRBC-specific oligonucleotide. After uracil-DNA glycosylase treatment, a first 18-cycle PCR used universal primers M1SS and BC2_uni_R on all cDNA. The published analysis was carried out like this. Each sample was normalized by randomly selecting 1 million high-quality reads, each carrying a distinct molecular identifier. Instead of being binned into consensus sequences, reads with shared molecular identifiers were discarded. MiTCR, run with a Q25 quality threshold and the strictest error-elimination algorithm, handled CDR3 identification, clonotype clustering and error correction. Lower-bound total TCR beta diversity was estimated with a nonparametric unseen species model using Euler transformation. TCRdb cleaned the public reads at Q25 with fastp, built clones with MiXCR and kept in-frame beta chains. Each entry is one CDR3 protein sequence, shown with its most common DNA and genes. These V and J calls originate from TCRdb's pipeline instead of the authors' own analysis. This sample lists about 720,000 distinct CDR3 sequences; about 20% were detected once. The ten largest account for about 22% of the sample.

A distance of 27 bases separates the germline ends of V and J, which lose 4 bases and 6 bases respectively. From its cysteine to its phenylalanine, the CDR3 spans 19 amino acids. The read is trimmed to its CDR3 DNA, 57 bases read in frame from base 1. Sequences LGHNA (CDR1) and YSLEER (CDR2) are obtained from the germline V gene. The chain is encoded by TRBV4-3 joined to TRBJ2-2; the D gene is perhaps TRBD1, from 6 matching bases. Material: blood. The receptor comes from a man between 65 and 85 years old in good health. The nucleotides are TGCGCCAGCAGCCTAATTCCCGCGAGGACAGCCCATAGGGCCGGGGAGCTGTTTTTT. This codes for CASSLIPARTAHRAGELFF.